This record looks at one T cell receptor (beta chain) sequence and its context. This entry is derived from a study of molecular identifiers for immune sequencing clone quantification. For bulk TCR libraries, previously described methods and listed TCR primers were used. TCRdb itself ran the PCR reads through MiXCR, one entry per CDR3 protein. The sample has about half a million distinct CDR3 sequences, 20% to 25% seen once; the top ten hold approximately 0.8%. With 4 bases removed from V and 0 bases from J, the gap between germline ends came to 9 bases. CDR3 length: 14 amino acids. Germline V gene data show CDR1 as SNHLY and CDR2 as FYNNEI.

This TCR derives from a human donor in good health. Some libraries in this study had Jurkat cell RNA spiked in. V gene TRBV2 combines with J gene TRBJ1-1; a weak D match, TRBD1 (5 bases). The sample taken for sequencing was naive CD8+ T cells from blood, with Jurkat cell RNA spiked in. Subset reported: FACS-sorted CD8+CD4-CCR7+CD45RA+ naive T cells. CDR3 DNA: TGTGCCAGCAGTGTGGTAGGGGTGAACACTGAAGCTTTCTTT. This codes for CASSVVGVNTEAFF.